Below are 31 T cell receptor beta chains sequenced from a single sample in a study of cytomegalovirus exposure and HLA in healthy donors. This table comes from immunoSEQ multiplex PCR, and its TCRdb copy is limited to in-frame clones, with some not included. The sample carries 110,000 to 150,000 clones, approximately 94% recorded once. The source material was PBMCs. Receptors originate from a man in his late teens or twenties in good health and CMV-seropositive.

The gene calls are TRBV14 and TRBJ1-5, with TRBD1 as a possible D gene (5 bases). V shed 4 bases and J shed 4 bases, with 8 bases lying between them. The CDR3 runs to 13 residues. In germline, CDR1 is SGHDN, CDR2 FVKESK. This CDR3 is CASSRTHNQPQHF. Here the CDR3 DNA reads TGTGCCAGCAGCCGGACACATAATCAGCCCCAGCATTTT.

CDR3 residues: CSVGNWAESYEQYF. The CDR3 DNA reads TGCAGCGTTGGGAATTGGGCAGAGTCCTACGAGCAGTACTTC. The V call is TRBV29-1, the J call TRBJ2-7; D gene uncertain. The V gene's germline CDR1 is SQVTM and CDR2 ANQGSEA. The CDR3 runs to 14 residues. Trimming took off 4 bases at V and 1 base at J, with 14 bases between the two ends.

This CDR3 reads CASSFDRDGGDYGYTF. In nucleotides, the CDR3 is TGTGCCAGCAGTTTCGACCGGGACGGGGGGGACTATGGCTACACCTTC. The rearrangement uses TRBV27 and TRBJ1-2; a weak D match, TRBD1 (5 bases). V lost 3 bases to trimming and J lost 3 bases, with 17 bases between them. CDR1 is MNHEY and CDR2 is SMNVEV in the germline V gene (reference sequence). The CDR3 loop spans 16 amino acids.

The V gene is TRBV27, the J gene TRBJ1-1; D call uncertain. This CDR3 comprises 13 residues. V dropped 7 bases and J dropped 1 base, with 10 bases sitting between them. Germline V gene lookup returns CDR1 MNHEY and CDR2 SMNVEV (reference sequence). CDR3 sequence: CASTPNTNTEAFF. CDR3 in DNA: TGTGCCAGCACCCCTAATACGAACACTGAAGCTTTCTTT.

The chain employs TRBV4-1 and TRBJ2-1; D perhaps matches TRBD1 (5 bases). Germline CDR1 reads MGHRA; CDR2 reads YSYEKL. CDR3 length: 14 amino acids. The V gene lost 3 bases and the J gene lost 5 bases, with 11 bases spanning the gap. Here the CDR3 DNA reads TGCGCCAGCAGCCAGGCCAGGGTGCACAATGAGCAGTTCTTC. This translates into CASSQARVHNEQFF.

This rearrangement joins TRBV15 to TRBJ2-3, with 11 bases identical to TRBD2. The CDR3 contains 15 residues. The V segment lost 2 bases and the J segment 3 bases; nucleotides outside the gene matches: 1. Germline V gene sequence: CDR1 LNHNV, CDR2 YYDKDF (reference sequence). CDR3 loop: CATSRIAGGTDTQYF. In DNA, the CDR3 is TGTGCCACCAGCAGAATAGCGGGAGGGACAGATACGCAGTATTTT.

The chain uses TRBV4-1 and TRBJ2-5; TRBD2 aligns across 11 bases. The J segment lost 11 bases and the V segment lost 3 bases, leaving 11 bases of the junction unmatched. The V gene's germline CDR1 is MGHRA and CDR2 YSYEKL. This CDR3 contains 15 residues. CDR3 sequence: CASSHSSGRTWEQYF. The CDR3 region has the DNA TGCGCCAGCAGCCACTCTAGCGGGAGGACTTGGGAGCAGTACTTC.

CDR3 protein: CAWSFPDQPQHF. Here the CDR3 DNA reads TGTGCCTGGAGTTTCCCAGATCAGCCCCAGCATTTT. This sequence joins TRBV30 and TRBJ1-5, with D unresolved. The germline V gene has CDR1 GTSNPN and CDR2 SVGIG (reference sequence). V lost 2 bases, J lost 5 bases, and 7 bases lay in between. CDR3 length: 12 residues.

The rearrangement links TRBV9 to TRBJ2-1; TRBD2 matches at 7 bases. This CDR3 has 13 amino acids. Germline V lookup: CDR1 SGDLS, CDR2 YYNGEE. Trimming cost V 0 bases and J 9 bases; bases outside gene matches: 3. The CDR3: CASSVVREGEQFF. The DNA of the CDR3 is TGTGCCAGCAGCGTAGTAAGGGAGGGTGAGCAGTTCTTC.

This clone was seen many times. This sequence joins TRBV27 and TRBJ1-2; TRBD1 matches at 8 bases. V lost 3 bases, J lost 4 bases, and 1 base stayed unmatched. CDR1 is MNHEY, CDR2 SMNVEV, per germline (reference sequence). The CDR3 has 13 amino acids. The CDR3 loop reads CASSFTGGYGYTF. The CDR3 DNA follows: TGTGCCAGCAGTTTTACAGGGGGCTATGGCTACACCTTC.

This clone was seen just once. CDR3 nucleotide sequence: TGTGCCAGCGAAACTAGCGGGAGGGCCACCGGGGAGCTGTTTTTT. Encoded protein: CASETSGRATGELFF. J is TRBJ2-2 and V is TRBV2; 13 bases map to TRBD2. Germline V gives CDR1 SNHLY, CDR2 FYNNEI. Trimming removed 8 bases from V and 4 bases from J; junction bases left unmatched: 4. The CDR3 sequence is 15 residues long.

This chain connects TRBV2 to TRBJ2-3; D is possibly TRBD2 (5 bases). The germline V gene has CDR1 SNHLY and CDR2 FYNNEI. Trimming took 6 bases from V and 2 from J, leaving 21 bases between them. The CDR3 runs to 17 residues. CDR3 in amino acids: CASRGWGERPATDTQYF. The CDR3 bases are TGTGCCAGCAGGGGGTGGGGAGAGAGGCCCGCCACAGATACGCAGTATTTT.

The chain couples TRBV6-6 to TRBJ2-3; a possible D gene is TRBD1 (6 bases). Germline V gene sequence: CDR1 MNHNY, CDR2 SVGAGI (reference sequence). The CDR3 extends over 14 amino acids. Trimming left V 6 bases short and J 0 bases short, with 10 bases between. The CDR3 region is CASSEDSSTDTQYF. The CDR3 region has the DNA TGTGCCAGCAGCGAGGACAGTAGCACAGATACGCAGTATTTT.

This rearrangement joins TRBV6-1 to TRBJ1-4, with 9 positions matching TRBD1. Germline assignment: CDR1 MNHNS and CDR2 SASEGT. This CDR3 has 15 residues. V lost 5 bases to trimming and J lost 8 bases; unmatched junction nucleotides: 9. The CDR3 protein is CASSSVTGGGEKLFF. In DNA form, the CDR3 reads TGTGCCAGCAGTTCAGTGACAGGGGGAGGCGAAAAACTGTTTTTT.

DNA of the CDR3: TGTGCCAGCAGTGAATTCCCCGAGGGAGCTTACAATGAGCAGTTCTTC. It specifies CASSEFPEGAYNEQFF. The V call is TRBV2, the J call TRBJ2-1; D is possibly TRBD2 (5 bases). CDR1 and CDR2 (germline): SNHLY, FYNNEI. This CDR3 is built from 16 residues. The germline V and J ends were trimmed by 2 bases and 4 bases, with 15 bases remaining between them.

This clone was recorded only once. This rearrangement joins TRBV18 to TRBJ2-5; no clear D. Per the germline V gene, CDR1 is KGHSH and CDR2 is LQKENI. Trimming took 4 bases from V and 5 from J, leaving 17 bases between them. CDR3 size: 15 residues. This chain's CDR3 is CASSRPEIVKETQYF. For the CDR3, the DNA is TGTGCCAGCTCACGCCCTGAGATCGTTAAGGAGACCCAGTACTTC. Based on the CDR3 plus reference TRBV18 and TRBJ2-5, the full variable domain is NAGVMQNPRHLVRRRGQEARLRCSPMKGHSHVYWYRQLPEEGLKFMVYLQKENIIDESGMPKERFSAEFPKEGPSILRIQQVVRGDSAAYFCASSRPEIVKETQYFGPGTRLLVL.

This rearrangement joins TRBV5-4 to TRBJ2-5; TRBD2 is a possible D gene (6 bases). The germline CDR1 and CDR2 sequences are SGHNT and YYREEE (reference sequence). This CDR3 is built from 14 residues. V was shortened by 4 bases and J by 5 bases, with 15 bases between the two germline ends. CDR3 DNA sequence: TGTGCCAGCAGCGGTCGGGGGTCTTGGGAGACCCAGTACTTC. Residues: CASSGRGSWETQYF.

The chain uses TRBV6-1 and TRBJ1-3; 8 nucleotides agree with TRBD1. Germline assignment: CDR1 MNHNS and CDR2 SASEGT. The CDR3 spans 15 residues. Trimming removed 8 bases from V and 1 base from J; junction bases left unmatched: 7. CDR3 loop: CASVDREQSGNTIYF. The CDR3 DNA reads TGTGCCAGCGTGGACAGGGAACAATCTGGAAACACCATATATTTT.

The chain joins TRBV19 to TRBJ1-2, with TRBD1 matching over 9 bases. The V gene's germline CDR1 is LNHDA and CDR2 SQIVND (reference sequence). The CDR3 consists of 13 residues. The V segment lost 3 bases and the J segment 6 bases; nucleotides outside the gene matches: 2. The chain's CDR3 is CASSIRQGDGYTF. The CDR3 bases are TGTGCCAGTAGTATTAGACAGGGGGATGGCTACACCTTC.

V and J are TRBV6-1 and TRBJ2-3; D perhaps matches TRBD2 (6 bases). The ends were cut back, 4 bases at V and 2 bases at J, with 16 bases in the middle. The germline V gene encodes CDR1 MNHNS and CDR2 SASEGT. This CDR3 is 16 amino acids long. The chain's CDR3 is CASSAKARGTTDTQYF. The CDR3 nucleotides read TGTGCCAGCAGTGCAAAGGCCCGGGGGACCACAGATACGCAGTATTTT.

This chain links TRBV7-9 with TRBJ2-7; 9 bases map to TRBD1. This CDR3 is 14 amino acids long. The germline V gene has CDR1 SEHNR and CDR2 FQNEAQ (reference sequence). Germline trimming cut 4 bases from V and 3 bases from J; bases unmatched to any gene: 4. The CDR3 protein is CASSSGTGSYEQYF. The CDR3, as DNA: TGTGCCAGCAGCTCCGGGACAGGGAGCTACGAGCAGTACTTC. Based on the CDR3 plus reference TRBV7-9 and TRBJ2-7, the full variable domain is DTGVSQNPRHKITKRGQNVTFRCDPISEHNRLYWYRQTLGQGPEFLTYFQNEAQLEKSRLLSDRFSAERPKGSFSTLEIQRTEQGDSAMYLCASSSGTGSYEQYFGPGTRLTVT.

The V call is TRBV18, the J call TRBJ2-7; 7 nucleotides agree with TRBD2. V shed 2 bases and J 6 bases; nucleotides not matched to a gene: 1. Per the germline V gene, CDR1 is KGHSH and CDR2 is LQKENI. This CDR3 has 12 amino acids. CDR3 DNA sequence: TGTGCCAGCTCACCAACGGGGGGCGAGCAGTACTTC. Protein: CASSPTGGEQYF.

The V and J genes are TRBV11-3 and TRBJ2-5; 13 nucleotides agree with TRBD2. V was pared by 5 bases and J by 5 bases, with 8 bases of the junction left unmatched. Per germline, CDR1 SGHNT and CDR2 YENEEA. The CDR3 has 16 amino acids. The DNA of the CDR3 is TGTGCCAGCAGCCCCGGGACTAGCGGGATACTGGAGACCCAGTACTTC. Its protein product is CASSPGTSGILETQYF.

This chain uses TRBV2 with TRBJ2-3, with TRBD2 identical over 10 bases. The V gene end was trimmed by 5 bases and the J gene end by 0 bases; junction bases not matched to a gene: 5. From germline, CDR1 is SNHLY and CDR2 FYNNEI. This CDR3 contains 16 residues. In DNA form, the CDR3 reads TGTGCCAGCAGTACTAGCGGGATTACTAGCACAGATACGCAGTATTTT. As protein: CASSTSGITSTDTQYF.

The V call is TRBV4-1, the J call TRBJ2-1; 9 bases fit TRBD2. This CDR3 is built from 13 residues. Germline lookup yields CDR1 MGHRA and CDR2 YSYEKL. Trimming cost V 2 bases and J 15 bases; bases outside gene matches: 8. The CDR3 DNA reads as TGCGCCAGCAGCCAATTAGCGGGAGTGTCACCGTTCTTC. Its translation is CASSQLAGVSPFF.

V gene TRBV30 combines with J gene TRBJ2-4; 7 bases agree with TRBD1. The V gene end was trimmed by 0 bases and the J gene end by 11 bases; junction bases not matched to a gene: 7. This CDR3 spans 13 amino acids. Germline V gene sequence: CDR1 GTSNPN, CDR2 SVGIG (reference sequence). Here the CDR3 DNA reads TGTGCCTGGAGTGTACAGGACAGGTCTTTTCAGTACTTC. Encoded protein: CAWSVQDRSFQYF.

The chain uses TRBV2 and TRBJ1-1; D may be TRBD1 (5 bases). The CDR3 length is 15 residues. From germline, CDR1 is SNHLY and CDR2 FYNNEI. V was trimmed by 3 bases and J by 5 bases, leaving 16 bases between them. The CDR3 DNA is TGTGCCAGCAGTGAGCGCAGGGCGCCTACTACTGAAGCTTTCTTT. Its protein product is CASSERRAPTTEAFF.

The gene calls are TRBV6-5 and TRBJ2-7; the D gene is possibly TRBD2 (6 bases). CDR1 is MNHEY and CDR2 is SVGAGI in the germline V gene. Trimming left V 6 bases short and J 2 bases short, with 17 bases between. This CDR3 contains 15 residues. CDR3 sequence reads: CASRRSPAGPYEQYF. The CDR3 nucleotides read TGTGCCAGCAGGCGCAGTCCCGCGGGGCCCTACGAGCAGTACTTC.

The CDR3 spells CASRQSLGLGATDTQYF. As DNA, the CDR3 is TGTGCCAGCAGACAATCCTTGGGGTTGGGGGCAACAGATACGCAGTATTTT. This chain links TRBV27 with TRBJ2-3; weak D call: TRBD1 (6 bases). The V end was cut by 6 bases, the J end by 3 bases, with 22 bases between. Germline CDR1 is MNHEY and CDR2 is SMNVEV (reference sequence). This CDR3 is built from 17 residues.

The chain joins TRBV10-3 to TRBJ2-7; TRBD1 matches at 8 bases. Unmatched junction bases numbered 5, after V lost 0 bases and J lost 4 bases. The CDR3 is made up of 15 amino acids. Germline V gives CDR1 ENHRY, CDR2 SYGVKD. The CDR3 reads CAISESGQAMYEQYF. Here the CDR3 DNA reads TGTGCCATCAGTGAGTCGGGACAGGCAATGTACGAGCAGTACTTC.

The genes are TRBV5-5 and TRBJ1-1; no definite D call. The CDR3 is 15 amino acids. V gave up 4 bases and J gave up 2 bases, with 15 bases separating them. Germline lookup yields CDR1 SGHKS and CDR2 YYEKEE (reference sequence). The CDR3 region is CASSPRLGGNTEAFF. In nucleotides, the CDR3 is TGTGCCAGCAGCCCCCGATTAGGCGGCAACACTGAAGCTTTCTTT.